Below are 31 T cell receptor beta chains sequenced from a single sample in a study of identical twins. Via MiXCR, TCRdb re-called the 5' RACE reads, giving one row per CDR3 protein. The table includes some 730,000 distinct CDR3 sequences, around a sixth detected once. In addition, the sample was reused for a study of T cells expressing NK-cell markers.

The source material was PBMCs. The receptors come from a woman aged 18-29 years in good health.

This clonotype was recorded a few times. The chain joins TRBV4-3 to TRBJ2-7; possible D gene TRBD2, 6 bases. The CDR3 runs 15 residues. Looked up from germline, CDR1 is LGHNA and CDR2 is YSLEER. Trimming removed 1 base at V and 3 bases at J, with 13 bases between. The CDR3 DNA is TGCGCCAGCAGCCAAGGTGCGGGGATGCTCTACGAGCAGTACTTC. Its protein is CASSQGAGMLYEQYF.

This chain links TRBV3-1 with TRBJ2-7; 10 positions agree with TRBD1. The CDR3 covers 15 residues. The germline CDR1 and CDR2 sequences are LGHDT and YNNKEL (reference sequence). V shed 0 bases, J shed 6 bases, and the junction held 5 bases outside the gene matches. CDR3: CASSQEGQGKSEQYF. The CDR3 coding sequence is TGTGCCAGCAGCCAAGAGGGACAGGGGAAGAGCGAGCAGTACTTC.

This clonotype was detected only once. An end of the junction differs from the germline gene, which may be a read error. The chain carries TRBV6-1 and TRBJ2-7; possibly TRBD2 for D (6 bases). CDR3 length: 13 residues. The germline gives CDR1 MNHNS, CDR2 SASEGT. CDR3 residues: CASSEAGGRRRTF. DNA of the CDR3: TGTGCCAGCAGTGAAGCGGGAGGTCGGCGCCGCACCTTC.

This clonotype was observed a handful of times. The chain couples TRBV12-3 or TRBV12-4 to TRBJ2-3; the D call may be TRBD1 or TRBD2 (5 bases each). This CDR3 has 15 residues. V dropped 3 bases and J dropped 4 bases, with 14 bases sitting between them. The CDR3 loop reads CASSFLGLGADTQYF. CDR3 bases: TGTGCCAGCAGTTTTTTGGGTCTGGGGGCAGATACGCAGTATTTT.

This sequence joins TRBV12-3 or TRBV12-4 and TRBJ2-3; D assignment may be TRBD1 or TRBD2 (5 bases each). V lost 3 bases and J lost 2, with 12 bases in between. The CDR3 sequence is 15 residues long. In nucleotides, the CDR3 is TGTGCCAGCAGTTTTGGGGGAACCTTCACAGATACGCAGTATTTT. This codes for CASSFGGTFTDTQYF.

The chain has TRBV4-3 and TRBJ2-2; D gene unclear. The CDR3 length is 15 residues. V lost 3 bases and J 6 bases, leaving 14 bases between the germline ends. The germline CDR1 and CDR2 sequences are LGHNA and YSLEER. CDR3 sequence: CASSQNFYLPGELFF. The CDR3, as DNA: TGCGCCAGCAGCCAGAACTTTTACCTCCCCGGGGAGCTGTTTTTT.

The CDR3 DNA follows: TGCGCCAGCAGCTTAAGGACAGGGTCGAACACTGAAGCTTTCTTT. Amino acids: CASSLRTGSNTEAFF. The gene calls are TRBV5-1 and TRBJ1-1; 8 nucleotides line up with TRBD1. CDR3 length equals 15 residues. Trimming took 2 bases from V and 1 from J; bases not matched to a gene: 4. Per the germline V gene, CDR1 is SGHRS and CDR2 is YFSETQ.

The CDR3 sequence is CASSNDGSNQPQHF. DNA of the CDR3: TGTGCCAGTAGTAATGACGGGAGCAATCAGCCCCAGCATTTT. The chain links TRBV19 to TRBJ1-5; no clear D gene. The CDR3 consists of 14 residues. Germline-derived CDR1 and CDR2 are LNHDA and SQIVND (reference sequence). V lost 4 bases, J lost 1 base, and 8 bases lay in between.

Ten or more counts support this clonotype. The genes are TRBV20-1 and TRBJ1-5; D is unresolved. V gave up 1 base and J gave up 4 bases, with 11 bases separating them. This CDR3 has 14 residues. CDR1 and CDR2 (germline): DFQATT, SNEGSKA (reference sequence). The CDR3 coding sequence is TGCAGTGCTAGAGGACATTCGAATAATCAGCCCCAGCATTTT. Its translation: CSARGHSNNQPQHF.

This clonotype was recorded a few times. This chain joins TRBV20-1 and TRBJ1-5; 9 positions match TRBD1. V lost 6 bases and J lost 7; bases outside the gene matches: 13. Germline V gene data show CDR1 as DFQATT and CDR2 as SNEGSKA (reference sequence). The CDR3 is 15 amino acids. DNA for the CDR3: TGCAGTGCGACCAGACCGGGACAGGGAGGACAGCCCCAGCATTTT. Amino acid sequence: CSATRPGQGGQPQHF.

Only a few counts were recorded for this clonotype. V usage is TRBV29-1 and J usage is TRBJ2-7; D remains unclear. Germline lookup yields CDR1 SQVTM and CDR2 ANQGSEA. V was cut by 0 bases and J by 5 bases, with 5 bases left in between. The length of the CDR3 is 11 residues. The CDR3 region has the DNA TGCAGCGTTGAAGATGGGAACGAGCAGTACTTC. It translates to CSVEDGNEQYF.

This clonotype has only a few counts. The chain is built from TRBV5-1 and TRBJ2-1; D gene unclear. Per the germline V gene, CDR1 is SGHRS and CDR2 is YFSETQ. The CDR3 sequence is 12 residues long. V gave up 4 bases and J gave up 7 bases, with 9 bases separating them. The CDR3 region has the DNA TGCGCCAGCAGCAGCAGGAGAAATGAGCAGTTCTTC. Its protein product is CASSSRRNEQFF.

The sample holds many counts of this clonotype. The chain uses TRBV6-2 or TRBV6-3 and TRBJ1-2, with 9 positions matching TRBD1. Germline CDR1 and CDR2: MNHEY and SVGEGT. Unmatched junction bases numbered 18, after V lost 5 bases and J lost 8 bases. The length of the CDR3 is 17 residues. In DNA, the CDR3 is TGTGCCAGCAGTCGACGGGACAGGGCCTTACTAGAGGCCGGCTACACCTTC. Encoded protein: CASSRRDRALLEAGYTF.

The chain carries TRBV10-2 and TRBJ2-7; either TRBD1 or TRBD2 may fit D (5 bases each). CDR1 and CDR2 from the germline V gene are WSHSY and SAAADI. The ends were cut back, 6 bases at V and 5 bases at J, with 17 bases in the middle. CDR3 length equals 14 residues. CDR3 DNA sequence: TGCGCCAGCAGGAGACTGCCATTGGGGGACGAGCAGTACTTC. It is translated as CASRRLPLGDEQYF.

V usage is TRBV14 and J usage is TRBJ1-6; 7 bases align to TRBD1. The CDR3 has 15 residues. The germline gives CDR1 SGHDN, CDR2 FVKESK. Trimming cost V 4 bases and J 8 bases; bases outside gene matches: 8. The CDR3 DNA is TGTGCCAGCAGCCGAATCACAGGGGACTATTCACCCCTCCACTTT. Translation gives CASSRITGDYSPLHF.

Only a few counts were recorded for this clonotype. J is TRBJ2-3 and V is TRBV20-1; tentatively, D is TRBD1 or TRBD2 (5 bases each). V shed 4 bases and J shed 2 bases, with 13 bases lying between them. CDR3 length equals 14 residues. Germline assignment: CDR1 DFQATT and CDR2 SNEGSKA (reference sequence). This CDR3 is CSATPGTHTDTQYF. CDR3 DNA sequence: TGCAGTGCTACGCCCGGGACCCACACAGATACGCAGTATTTT.

This clonotype was counted a few times. The chain recombines TRBV12-3 or TRBV12-4 with TRBJ2-1; 10 bases map to TRBD2. The CDR3 extends over 16 amino acids. The V gene end was trimmed by 4 bases and the J gene end by 12 bases; junction bases not matched to a gene: 15. The CDR3 nucleotides read TGTGCCAGCAGTTCTTGGGGAGCTAGCGGGAGTTCCTGGCAGTTCTTC. Amino acids: CASSSWGASGSSWQFF.

The chain links TRBV7-2 to TRBJ2-7; D is possibly TRBD2 (6 bases). Germline V gives CDR1 SGHTA, CDR2 FQGNSA. The CDR3 is 16 amino acids. V lost 4 bases, J lost 4 bases, and 20 bases lay in between. The CDR3 region is CASSSQGPGLRYEQYF. The CDR3 bases are TGTGCCAGCAGCTCCCAGGGCCCGGGACTCCGATACGAGCAGTACTTC. The full variable domain, with the rest looked up from reference TRBV7-2 and TRBJ2-7, is GAGVSQSPSNKVTEKGKDVELRCDPISGHTALYWYRQSLGQGLEFLIYFQGNSAPDKSGLPSDRFSAERTGGSVSTLTIQRTQQEDSAVYLCASSSQGPGLRYEQYFGPGTRLTVT.

This chain connects TRBV30 to TRBJ2-5, with D perhaps TRBD1 (5 bases). CDR1 and CDR2 (germline): GTSNPN, SVGIG (reference sequence). CDR3 length: 11 residues. The V and J ends lost 5 bases and 4 bases respectively, with 8 bases between them. The CDR3 sequence is CAWDRRETQYF. The CDR3 DNA reads as TGTGCCTGGGACAGACGAGAGACCCAGTACTTC.

In this sample, this clonotype turned up many times. The chain couples TRBV12-3 or TRBV12-4 to TRBJ2-2; 7 positions agree with TRBD1. V dropped 8 bases and J dropped 7; count of bases not matched to a gene: 7. CDR3 length equals 13 residues. The CDR3: CASVLTGRGELFF. The CDR3 DNA sequence: TGTGCCAGCGTCCTGACAGGGCGCGGGGAGCTGTTTTTT.

This clonotype was recorded a few times. V is TRBV11-1 and J is TRBJ2-1, with 7 nucleotides matching TRBD2. The CDR3 has 19 residues. J gave up 8 bases and V 1 base, and 20 bases lay outside the gene matches. CDR1 SGHAT and CDR2 FQDESV come from the germline V gene (reference sequence). CDR3: CASSLVWDFGPREDHEQFF. The CDR3 DNA follows: TGTGCCAGCAGCTTAGTTTGGGATTTCGGGCCTCGGGAGGACCATGAGCAGTTCTTC. Variable domain in full (rest from reference TRBV11-1 and TRBJ2-1): EAEVAQSPRYKITEKSQAVAFWCDPISGHATLYWYRQILGQGPELLVQFQDESVVDDSQLPKDRFSAERLKGVDSTLKIQPAELGDSAMYLCASSLVWDFGPREDHEQFFGPGTRLTVL.

The J gene is TRBJ2-2, the V gene TRBV7-9; the match to TRBD2 covers 10 bases. The CDR3 runs 17 residues. The germline V gene has CDR1 SEHNR and CDR2 FQNEAQ (reference sequence). V shed 2 bases, J shed 5 bases, and the junction held 8 bases outside the gene matches. CDR3 loop: CASSLSASGSGTGELFF. The CDR3 region has the DNA TGTGCCAGCAGCTTATCGGCTAGCGGGAGTGGGACCGGGGAGCTGTTTTTT.

A word on this clonotype: One junction end does not reproduce the germline sequence, and a read error may be involved. The rearrangement joins TRBV12-3 or TRBV12-4 to TRBJ2-5, with TRBD2 matching over 10 bases. There are 18 residues in the CDR3. The CDR3 reads CACSLGRPSGRRAGTQYF. As DNA, the CDR3 is TGTGCCTGCAGTTTGGGGCGGCCTAGCGGGAGACGAGCTGGGACCCAGTACTTC.

This clonotype was seen a handful of times. The chain recombines TRBV5-1 with TRBJ2-1; D assignment may be TRBD1 or TRBD2 (5 bases each). Deletions cut 4 bases from V and 3 bases from J, with 20 bases between. The germline CDR1 and CDR2 sequences are SGHRS and YFSETQ. The CDR3 is 17 residues long. This chain's CDR3 is CASSLIEGGGNYNEQFF. Written as DNA, the CDR3 is TGCGCCAGCAGCCTTATCGAGGGTGGGGGAAACTACAATGAGCAGTTCTTC. Variable domain in full (rest from reference TRBV5-1 and TRBJ2-1): KAGVTQTPRYLIKTRGQQVTLSCSPISGHRSVSWYQQTPGQGLQFLFEYFSETQRNKGNFPGRFSGRQFSNSRSEMNVSTLELGDSALYLCASSLIEGGGNYNEQFFGPGTRLTVL.

The rearrangement links TRBV6-2 or TRBV6-3 to TRBJ2-3, with 7 bases identical to TRBD1. In germline, CDR1 is MNHEY, CDR2 SVGEGT. Germline trimming cut 6 bases from V and 6 bases from J; bases unmatched to any gene: 6. The CDR3 runs to 13 residues. The chain's CDR3 is CASSRNRGDTQYF. CDR3 coding DNA: TGTGCCAGCAGCCGAAACAGGGGTGATACGCAGTATTTT.

The J gene is TRBJ1-6, the V gene TRBV24-1; D is perhaps TRBD1 (5 bases). The CDR3 runs 14 residues. Germline CDR1 is KGHDR and CDR2 is SFDVKD. The V gene lost 3 bases and the J gene lost 7 bases, with 9 bases spanning the gap. CDR3 DNA: TGTGCCACCAGTGATCGACAGCCGAATTCACCCCTCCACTTT. It translates to CATSDRQPNSPLHF.

This clonotype was observed many times. The chain recombines TRBV6-2 or TRBV6-3 with TRBJ2-5; 10 bases map to TRBD2. Trimming took 2 bases from V and 5 from J; bases not matched to a gene: 11. The CDR3 is 17 residues long. Looked up from germline, CDR1 is MNHEY and CDR2 is SVGEGT. Here the CDR3 reads CASSYVASGSSRETQYF. In DNA, the CDR3 is TGTGCCAGCAGTTACGTGGCTAGCGGGAGTTCACGTGAGACCCAGTACTTC.

The rearrangement links TRBV12-3 or TRBV12-4 to TRBJ2-1; 7 bases map to TRBD2. The J segment lost 3 bases and the V segment lost 5 bases, leaving 4 bases of the junction unmatched. CDR3 length equals 14 residues. The DNA of the CDR3 is TGTGCCAGCAGTCCCCGGGACTACTACAATGAGCAGTTCTTC. It is translated as CASSPRDYYNEQFF.

This clonotype was seen a few times. CDR3 sequence reads: CASGGSEQYF. The CDR3 DNA reads TGTGCCAGCGGGGGGAGCGAGCAGTACTTC. V is TRBV12-3 or TRBV12-4 and J is TRBJ2-7, with a weak D call TRBD2 (6 bases). Trimming removed 8 bases at V and 6 bases at J, with 8 bases between. This CDR3 region has 10 residues.

This clonotype was seen only a few times. In nucleotides, the CDR3 is TGCGCCAGCGGCGACGTCCCCGGGACTAGCGGGAACAATGAGCAGTTCTTC. Translation: CASGDVPGTSGNNEQFF. The gene calls are TRBV5-1 and TRBJ2-1, with 13 bases aligning to TRBD2. Germline CDR1 SGHRS, CDR2 YFSETQ. J was trimmed by 5 bases and V by 7 bases; bases with no gene match: 12. This CDR3 region has 17 residues.

The J gene is TRBJ2-2, the V gene TRBV10-1, with 7 bases identical to TRBD1. CDR1 is WNHNN, CDR2 SYGVQD, per germline (reference sequence). The V gene end was trimmed by 6 bases and the J gene end by 13 bases; junction bases not matched to a gene: 17. This CDR3 is 15 amino acids long. The CDR3 DNA is TGCGCCAGCAGCCCGGACAGGCTGAGATCTGAAGGGCTGTTTTTT. This encodes CASSPDRLRSEGLFF.